This TCR beta chain was sequenced during a study of T cells in localized non-small cell lung cancer. The table came from immunoSEQ multiplex PCR; TCRdb's copy has only in-frame clones and leaves some out. The sample includes approximately 100,000 clones, approximately 90% of them seen just once. This CDR3 is 16 amino acids long. The V end lost 0 bases, the J end lost 0 bases, and 11 bases lay between the germline ends. Germline V gene sequence: CDR1 SGHAT, CDR2 FQNNGV. The TCR was taken from a woman aged 35 to 75 with stage II squamous cell lung carcinoma. The chain combines TRBV11-2 with TRBJ1-2; tentatively, D is TRBD1 (6 bases). Source: PBMCs, taken before any cancer treatment. The DNA of the CDR3 is TGTGCCAGCAGCTTAGAGGGGGGCAGTACTAACTATGGCTACACCTTC. Amino acids: CASSLEGGSTNYGYTF. The full variable domain, rest sourced from reference TRBV11-2 and TRBJ1-2, is EAGVAQSPRYKIIEKRQSVAFWCNPISGHATLYWYQQILGQGPKLLIQFQNNGVVDDSQLPKDRFSAERLKGVDSTLKIQPAKLEDSAVYLCASSLEGGSTNYGYTFGSGTRLTVV.